Listed below are T cell receptor beta chains from one sample, sequenced in a study of breast tumors, draining lymph nodes, adjacent tissues. TCRdb used MiXCR to reprocess the multiplex PCR reads, holding one entry per CDR3 protein. The sample gives 140,000 or so distinct CDR3 sequences, around a third of which show up once; around 2.3% is in the top ten. The sample was axillary lymph node tissue. These receptors were taken from a female donor with breast cancer. Some clones in this sample may be carry-over from other donors' samples. CDR3s include the opening cysteine and the closing phenylalanine or tryptophan. A D gene is named only where the DNA matches it firmly. The size entry is marked missing in some rows and otherwise reads once, few, many or a size class.

j_gene: TRBJ2-3; d_gene: .; v_gene: TRBV24-1; abundance: many; CDR3aa: CATSDSPDTQYF; CDR3nt: TGTGCCACCAGTGATTCCCCGGATACGCAGTATTTT
j_gene: TRBJ2-1; d_gene: TRBD1; v_gene: TRBV11-2; abundance: many; CDR3aa: CASSPGQVQGQFF; CDR3nt: TGTGCCAGCAGCCCGGGACAGGTGCAAGGGCAGTTCTTC
j_gene: TRBJ1-1; d_gene: .; v_gene: TRBV10-2; abundance: .; CDR3aa: CASGVAFF; CDR3nt: TGCGCCAGTGGCGTAGCTTTCTTT
j_gene: TRBJ2-2; d_gene: TRBD2; v_gene: TRBV4-3; abundance: many; CDR3aa: CASSQEGLAGFSGELFF; CDR3nt: TGCGCCAGCAGCCAAGAAGGCCTAGCGGGGTTTTCGGGGGAGCTGTTTTTT
j_gene: TRBJ1-6; d_gene: .; v_gene: TRBV6-5; abundance: many; CDR3aa: CASSYSLRGSTSPLHF; CDR3nt: TGTGCCAGCAGTTACTCGTTAAGGGGTAGTACTTCACCCCTCCACTTT
j_gene: TRBJ1-1; d_gene: .; v_gene: TRBV5-1; abundance: .; CDR3aa: CASSLADRREAFF; CDR3nt: TGCGCCAGCAGCTTGGCCGATCGGCGTGAAGCTTTCTTT
j_gene: TRBJ1-4; d_gene: .; v_gene: TRBV10-3; abundance: .; CDR3aa: CAITRDPAGRNEKLFF; CDR3nt: TGTGCCATCACGAGAGACCCGGCAGGGCGAAATGAAAAACTGTTTTTT
j_gene: TRBJ1-4; d_gene: .; v_gene: TRBV7-9; abundance: .; CDR3aa: CASSLGGSRINEKLFF; CDR3nt: TGTGCCAGCAGCTTAGGCGGTTCGCGTATTAATGAAAAACTGTTTTTT
j_gene: TRBJ2-5; d_gene: .; v_gene: TRBV7-3; abundance: many; CDR3aa: CASSLTGGPRETQYF; CDR3nt: TGTGCCAGCAGCTTAACGGGGGGGCCCCGAGAGACCCAGTACTTC
j_gene: TRBJ2-6; d_gene: .; v_gene: TRBV7-2; abundance: many; CDR3aa: CASSLGGGPSSGANVLTF; CDR3nt: TGTGCCAGCAGCTTAGGTGGGGGGCCATCCTCTGGGGCCAACGTCCTGACTTTC
j_gene: TRBJ2-6; d_gene: .; v_gene: TRBV5-1; abundance: many; CDR3aa: CASSSTTASYSGANVLTF; CDR3nt: TGCGCCAGCAGCTCGACGACGGCATCTTACTCTGGGGCCAACGTCCTGACTTTC
j_gene: TRBJ2-1; d_gene: TRBD2; v_gene: TRBV9; abundance: many; CDR3aa: CASSAGGGGSSYNEQFF; CDR3nt: TGTGCCAGCAGCGCCGGGGGCGGGGGGAGCTCCTACAATGAGCAGTTCTTC
j_gene: TRBJ2-5; d_gene: TRBD1; v_gene: TRBV5-1; abundance: many; CDR3aa: CASSKRTGDHETQYF; CDR3nt: TGCGCCAGCAGCAAACGGACAGGGGACCACGAGACCCAGTACTTC
j_gene: TRBJ2-2; d_gene: TRBD1; v_gene: TRBV2; abundance: many; CDR3aa: CATLPGQGFGELFF; CDR3nt: TGTGCCACGCTACCGGGACAGGGCTTCGGGGAGCTGTTTTTT
j_gene: TRBJ1-1; d_gene: .; v_gene: TRBV12-3/TRBV12-4; abundance: .; CDR3aa: CASQGQLNTEAFF; CDR3nt: TGTGCCAGCCAGGGGCAGCTAAACACTGAAGCTTTCTTT
j_gene: TRBJ1-4; d_gene: TRBD1; v_gene: TRBV4-1; abundance: many; CDR3aa: CASSQAGTGRNSLFF; CDR3nt: TGCGCCAGCAGCCAGGCCGGGACAGGGAGAAATAGCCTGTTTTTT
j_gene: TRBJ1-2; d_gene: .; v_gene: TRBV12-3/TRBV12-4; abundance: .; CDR3aa: CASSPQDYGYTF; CDR3nt: TGTGCCAGCAGTCCCCAAGACTATGGCTACACCTTC
j_gene: TRBJ1-1; d_gene: TRBD1; v_gene: TRBV24-1; abundance: .; CDR3aa: CATRVTGQNTEAFF; CDR3nt: TGTGCCACCAGGGTGACAGGGCAGAACACTGAAGCTTTCTTT
j_gene: TRBJ2-4; d_gene: .; v_gene: TRBV10-3; abundance: many; CDR3aa: CAISWGGAKNIQYF; CDR3nt: TGTGCCATCAGTTGGGGTGGCGCCAAAAACATTCAGTACTTC
j_gene: TRBJ1-1; d_gene: .; v_gene: TRBV10-2; abundance: .; CDR3aa: CASRSQGYANTEAFF; CDR3nt: TGCGCCAGCAGGTCGCAGGGGTACGCGAACACTGAAGCTTTCTTT
j_gene: TRBJ2-3; d_gene: .; v_gene: TRBV12-3/TRBV12-4; abundance: few; CDR3aa: CASRRDTVSQYF; CDR3nt: TGTGCCAGCAGGCGGGACACAGTATCGCAGTATTTT
j_gene: TRBJ1-2; d_gene: .; v_gene: TRBV15; abundance: .; CDR3aa: CATSSEGGARSYTF; CDR3nt: TGTGCCACCAGCAGTGAAGGCGGGGCTCGGAGCTACACCTTC
j_gene: TRBJ1-2; d_gene: TRBD1; v_gene: TRBV19; abundance: .; CDR3aa: CASTPGDRFNYGYTF; CDR3nt: TGTGCCAGTACCCCAGGGGACAGGTTTAACTATGGCTACACCTTC
j_gene: TRBJ2-2; d_gene: .; v_gene: TRBV20-1; abundance: .; CDR3aa: CSARPGTSTGELFF; CDR3nt: TGCAGTGCTAGACCCGGGACAAGCACCGGGGAGCTGTTTTTT
j_gene: TRBJ2-2; d_gene: .; v_gene: TRBV6-5; abundance: few; CDR3aa: CASSHIWGQAGELFF; CDR3nt: TGTGCCAGCAGTCACATATGGGGGCAAGCCGGGGAGCTGTTTTTT
j_gene: TRBJ1-3; d_gene: .; v_gene: TRBV12-3/TRBV12-4; abundance: many; CDR3aa: CASSLAVPGNTIYF; CDR3nt: TGTGCCAGCAGTTTAGCTGTTCCGGGAAACACCATATATTTT
j_gene: TRBJ2-1; d_gene: .; v_gene: TRBV12-3/TRBV12-4; abundance: few; CDR3aa: CASSQSEITGNSYNEQFF; CDR3nt: TGTGCCAGCTCACAGTCGGAGATCACAGGGAATTCCTACAATGAGCAGTTCTTC
j_gene: TRBJ2-3; d_gene: TRBD1; v_gene: TRBV7-2; abundance: .; CDR3aa: CASSLNSDRGLTDTQYF; CDR3nt: TGTGCCAGCAGCTTAAATTCCGACAGGGGATTAACAGATACGCAGTATTTT
j_gene: TRBJ1-6; d_gene: .; v_gene: TRBV10-3; abundance: .; CDR3aa: CAISEGTGFRSPLHF; CDR3nt: TGTGCCATCAGTGAAGGTACAGGGTTTCGTTCACCCCTCCACTTT
j_gene: TRBJ1-4; d_gene: .; v_gene: TRBV5-6; abundance: .; CDR3aa: CASSLGTEATNEKLFF; CDR3nt: TGTGCCAGCAGCTTGGGGACCGAAGCAACTAATGAAAAACTGTTTTTT
j_gene: TRBJ1-2; d_gene: .; v_gene: TRBV5-4; abundance: many; CDR3aa: CASSHGNLLGGYTF; CDR3nt: TGTGCCAGCAGCCACGGAAACCTTTTAGGTGGCTACACCTTC
j_gene: TRBJ2-1; d_gene: TRBD2; v_gene: TRBV4-1; abundance: many; CDR3aa: CASSQEAETSSTNEQFF; CDR3nt: TGCGCCAGCAGCCAAGAGGCGGAGACTAGCAGCACGAATGAGCAGTTCTTC
j_gene: TRBJ1-6; d_gene: TRBD1; v_gene: TRBV6-4; abundance: many; CDR3aa: CASSDSDRGSPLHF; CDR3nt: TGTGCCAGCAGTGACTCTGACAGGGGATCACCCCTCCACTTT
j_gene: TRBJ1-2; d_gene: .; v_gene: TRBV24-1; abundance: many; CDR3aa: CATSEGAEGYYGYTF; CDR3nt: TGTGCCACCAGTGAGGGGGCAGAGGGTTACTATGGCTACACCTTC
j_gene: TRBJ2-2; d_gene: .; v_gene: TRBV7-2; abundance: many; CDR3aa: CASSPPGISSGELFF; CDR3nt: TGTGCCAGCAGCCCTCCGGGCATCTCGTCCGGGGAGCTGTTTTTT
j_gene: TRBJ1-3; d_gene: TRBD1; v_gene: TRBV4-2; abundance: .; CDR3aa: CASSQTGSRDTIYF; CDR3nt: TGTGCCAGCAGCCAGACAGGGTCTAGAGACACCATATATTTT
j_gene: TRBJ2-1; d_gene: TRBD2; v_gene: TRBV7-9; abundance: many; CDR3aa: CASSPRGRNNEQFF; CDR3nt: TGTGCCAGCAGCCCGCGGGGGAGAAACAATGAGCAGTTCTTC
j_gene: TRBJ1-2; d_gene: TRBD1; v_gene: TRBV5-5; abundance: many; CDR3aa: CASSPTGGDYGYTF; CDR3nt: TGTGCCAGCAGCCCGACAGGGGGCGACTATGGCTACACCTTC
j_gene: TRBJ2-1; d_gene: .; v_gene: TRBV6-6; abundance: many; CDR3aa: CASSYETVNEQFF; CDR3nt: TGTGCCAGCAGTTACGAGACAGTCAATGAGCAGTTCTTC
j_gene: TRBJ1-2; d_gene: .; v_gene: TRBV3-1; abundance: many; CDR3aa: CASSQPTRPEDGYTF; CDR3nt: TGTGCCAGCAGCCAGCCCACTCGGCCCGAGGATGGCTACACCTTC
j_gene: TRBJ1-1; d_gene: TRBD1; v_gene: TRBV5-1; abundance: .; CDR3aa: CASSQGGLNTEAFF; CDR3nt: TGCGCCAGCAGCCAGGGGGGTTTGAACACTGAAGCTTTCTTT
j_gene: TRBJ1-1; d_gene: .; v_gene: TRBV5-1; abundance: .; CDR3aa: CASSLAVTGRNTEAFF; CDR3nt: TGCGCCAGCAGCTTGGCCGTTACAGGGAGGAACACTGAAGCTTTCTTT
j_gene: TRBJ1-5; d_gene: .; v_gene: TRBV4-1; abundance: many; CDR3aa: CASSQDVSVPQHF; CDR3nt: TGCGCCAGCAGCCAAGATGTATCAGTTCCCCAGCATTTT
j_gene: TRBJ2-7; d_gene: .; v_gene: TRBV7-2; abundance: many; CDR3aa: CASSLAGGLPSYEQYF; CDR3nt: TGTGCCAGCAGCTTAGCGGGGGGCCTGCCCTCCTACGAGCAGTACTTC
j_gene: TRBJ2-7; d_gene: TRBD2; v_gene: TRBV27; abundance: .; CDR3aa: CASSRGGYERYF; CDR3nt: TGTGCCAGCAGTCGGGGAGGGTACGAGCGGTACTTC
j_gene: TRBJ1-2; d_gene: .; v_gene: TRBV2; abundance: many; CDR3aa: CASSGWTLLGYTF; CDR3nt: TGTGCCAGCAGTGGCTGGACACTTCTCGGCTACACCTTC
j_gene: TRBJ1-5; d_gene: .; v_gene: TRBV19; abundance: .; CDR3aa: CASTSTPGRRRGNQPQHF; CDR3nt: TGTGCCAGTACCTCTACTCCGGGGCGACGAAGAGGCAATCAGCCCCAGCATTTT